The 11 T cell receptor beta chains below come from one sample, sequenced in a study of T cell repertoires in cytomegalovirus infection (dated by TCRdb to 2018 to 2020). These reads were obtained on an Illumina HiSeq 1500. TCRdb reanalyzed the raw reads on its own, using fastp at Q25 for trimming and MiXCR for clone calling, and kept in-frame beta chains. CDR3 protein duplicates are merged, each entry listing the most common genes and DNA. Present in this sample are about 300,000 distinct CDR3 sequences, about 9.1% of which were seen just once. Together, the top ten hold approximately 2.4% of the sample. The specimen sequenced was PBMCs. The receptor source for this set is a human donor in good health (CMV status not recorded). Some clones in this sample may be carry-over from other donors' samples.

This clonotype was seen ten or more times. The genes are TRBV6-1 and TRBJ1-4; 7 bases are a match to TRBD1. The germline V gene encodes CDR1 MNHNS and CDR2 SASEGT. CDR3 length: 15 residues. Trimming cost V 4 bases and J 7 bases; bases outside gene matches: 9. CDR3 DNA sequence: TGTGCCAGCAGTGCCCGGGACAGCCGAGGTGAAAAACTGTTTTTT. This gives the protein CASSARDSRGEKLFF.

This clonotype was found many times. The chain is built from TRBV20-1 and TRBJ1-2; 9 bases fit TRBD1. J lost 4 bases, V lost 6 bases, and 6 bases had no gene match. The CDR3 is made up of 13 amino acids. Germline V gene lookup returns CDR1 DFQATT and CDR2 SNEGSKA (reference sequence). CDR3 in amino acids: CSAGTGLGYGYTF. In DNA, the CDR3 is TGCAGTGCAGGGACAGGGCTCGGCTATGGCTACACCTTC.

There are many counts of this clonotype. The chain couples TRBV7-2 to TRBJ2-7; a possible D gene is TRBD2 (5 bases). Trimming left V 8 bases short and J 5 bases short, with 16 bases between. Germline loops: CDR1 SGHTA, CDR2 FQGNSA. This CDR3 comprises 13 residues. CDR3 protein: CASAKDPRDEQYF. CDR3 sequence (DNA): TGTGCCAGCGCCAAGGACCCGAGGGACGAGCAGTACTTC.

This clonotype has a handful of counts. The chain carries TRBV3-1 and TRBJ2-1; D is unresolved. The CDR3 loop spans 18 amino acids. V lost 0 bases and J lost 4, with 19 bases in between. The germline V gene has CDR1 LGHDT and CDR2 YNNKEL (reference sequence). CDR3 protein: CASSQDLRTSRGYNEQFF. Here the CDR3 DNA reads TGTGCCAGCAGCCAAGATCTAAGGACCTCCCGCGGATACAATGAGCAGTTCTTC.

This clonotype was counted ten times or more. V is TRBV7-6 and J is TRBJ1-1; TRBD1 is a possible D gene (5 bases). The germline CDR1 and CDR2 sequences are SGHVS and FNYEAQ. The CDR3 is 15 amino acids. V lost 5 bases and J lost 0, with 13 bases in between. This CDR3 reads CASSPAGSLNTEAFF. CDR3 nucleotides: TGTGCCAGCAGCCCGGCAGGGTCGCTGAACACTGAAGCTTTCTTT.

This clonotype appeared many times. The chain links TRBV12-3 or TRBV12-4 to TRBJ1-6; the D gene is possibly TRBD1 (6 bases). The CDR3 has 14 residues. The V end was cut by 6 bases, the J end by 10 bases, with 16 bases between. CDR3 sequence (DNA): TGTGCCAGCAGACAAGGGGGGATGGGATCACCCCTCCACTTT. It is translated as CASRQGGMGSPLHF.

V is TRBV29-1 and J is TRBJ2-3, with TRBD2 matching 7 bases. V lost 4 bases and J lost 3; bases outside the gene matches: 4. This CDR3 is built from 13 residues. CDR1 SQVTM and CDR2 ANQGSEA come from the germline V gene. The DNA for the CDR3 is TGCAGCGTTGGGGAGGGAGTTACAGATACGCAGTATTTT. It translates to CSVGEGVTDTQYF.

This clonotype was seen repeatedly, ten times or more. The chain carries TRBV7-2 and TRBJ1-3; D is uncertain. Germline loops: CDR1 SGHTA, CDR2 FQGNSA. V was pared by 2 bases and J by 0 bases, with 11 bases between. This CDR3 has 16 residues. The CDR3 sequence: CASSLPTAVSGNTIYF. CDR3 coding DNA: TGTGCCAGCAGCTTACCCACAGCGGTCTCTGGAAACACCATATATTTT.

The sample holds a few counts of this clonotype. The chain links TRBV27 to TRBJ1-1; no clear D gene. The germline V gene has CDR1 MNHEY and CDR2 SMNVEV (reference sequence). The CDR3 length is 16 residues. The V end was cut by 5 bases, the J end by 4 bases, with 20 bases between. As DNA, the CDR3 is TGTGCCAGCAGTGCCGGAGTGCGGGCGGGCGGCACTGAAGCTTTCTTT. Its protein product is CASSAGVRAGGTEAFF.

This clonotype occurred many times. This chain links TRBV6-5 with TRBJ2-1; TRBD2 aligns across 11 bases. The CDR3 runs to 17 residues. Germline V CDR1 and CDR2: MNHEY, SVGAGI. The junction had 7 bases not matched to a gene; V was cut back by 2 bases and J by 4 bases. CDR3 in DNA: TGTGCCAGCAGTTACCTTAGCGGGGGGGCCGGGTACAATGAGCAGTTCTTC. Protein product: CASSYLSGGAGYNEQFF.

This clonotype showed up many times. The J gene is TRBJ1-2, the V gene TRBV5-1; 7 bases map to TRBD1. The CDR3 is 17 amino acids. CDR1 is SGHRS and CDR2 is YFSETQ in the germline V gene. Trimming at V came to 3 bases and at J to 3 bases, leaving 14 bases not matched to a gene. As DNA, the CDR3 is TGCGCCAGCAGCTGGGGTCGGGGACAGAATATTGACTATGGCTACACCTTC. Its translation: CASSWGRGQNIDYGYTF.